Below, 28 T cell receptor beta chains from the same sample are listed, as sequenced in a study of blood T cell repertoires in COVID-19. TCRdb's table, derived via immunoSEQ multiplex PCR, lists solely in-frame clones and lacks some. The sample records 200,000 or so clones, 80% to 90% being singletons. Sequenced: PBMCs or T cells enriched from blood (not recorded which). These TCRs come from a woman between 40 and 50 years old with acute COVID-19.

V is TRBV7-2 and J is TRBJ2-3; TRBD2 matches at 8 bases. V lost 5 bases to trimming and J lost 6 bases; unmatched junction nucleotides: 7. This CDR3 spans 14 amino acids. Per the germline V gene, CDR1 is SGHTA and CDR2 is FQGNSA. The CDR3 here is CASSLRGGIDTQYF. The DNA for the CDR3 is TGTGCCAGCAGCCTTCGGGGGGGCATCGATACGCAGTATTTT.

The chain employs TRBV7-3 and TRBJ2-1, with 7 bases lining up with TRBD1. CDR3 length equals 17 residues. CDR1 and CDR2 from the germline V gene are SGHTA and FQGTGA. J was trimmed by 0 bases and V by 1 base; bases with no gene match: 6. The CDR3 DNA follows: TGTGCCAGCAGCTTAATCCCCAGGGGGAGCTCCTACAATGAGCAGTTCTTC. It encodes CASSLIPRGSSYNEQFF. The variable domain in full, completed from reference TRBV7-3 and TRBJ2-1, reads GAGVSQTPSNKVTEKGKYVELRCDPISGHTALYWYRQSLGQGPEFLIYFQGTGAADDSGLPNDRFFAVRPEGSVSTLKIQRTERGDSAVYLCASSLIPRGSSYNEQFFGPGTRLTVL.

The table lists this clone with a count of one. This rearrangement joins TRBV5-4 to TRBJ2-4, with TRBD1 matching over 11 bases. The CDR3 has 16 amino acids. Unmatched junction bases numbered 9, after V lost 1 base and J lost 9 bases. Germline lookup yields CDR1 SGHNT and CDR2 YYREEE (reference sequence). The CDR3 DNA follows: TGTGCCAGCAGCTTGCAATCCGGGACAGGGGGAACCATTCAGTACTTC. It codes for CASSLQSGTGGTIQYF.

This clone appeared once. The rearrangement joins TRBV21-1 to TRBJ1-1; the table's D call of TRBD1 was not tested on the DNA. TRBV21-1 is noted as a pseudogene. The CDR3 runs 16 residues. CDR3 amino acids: CASSNGWFQVNTEAFF. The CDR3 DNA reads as TGTGCCAGCAGCAACGGTTGGTTTCAGGTGAACACTGAAGCTTTCTTT.

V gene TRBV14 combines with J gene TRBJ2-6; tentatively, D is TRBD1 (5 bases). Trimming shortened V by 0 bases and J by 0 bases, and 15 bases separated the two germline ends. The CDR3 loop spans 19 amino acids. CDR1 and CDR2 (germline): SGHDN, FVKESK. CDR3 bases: TGTGCCAGCAGCCAAGATTCCCGGACACATTTCTCTGGGGCCAACGTCCTGACTTTC. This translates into CASSQDSRTHFSGANVLTF.

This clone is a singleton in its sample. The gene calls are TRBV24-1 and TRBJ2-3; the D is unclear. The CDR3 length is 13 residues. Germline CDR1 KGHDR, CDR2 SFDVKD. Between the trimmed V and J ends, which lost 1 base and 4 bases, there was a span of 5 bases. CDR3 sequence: CATSDFVSDTQYF. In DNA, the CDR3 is TGTGCCACCAGTGATTTTGTCTCAGATACGCAGTATTTT.

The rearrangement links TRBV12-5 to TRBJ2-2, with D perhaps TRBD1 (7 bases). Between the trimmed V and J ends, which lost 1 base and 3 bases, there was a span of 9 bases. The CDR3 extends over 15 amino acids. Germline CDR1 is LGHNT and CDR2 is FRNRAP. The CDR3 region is CASGLGRGDTGELFF. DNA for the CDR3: TGTGCTAGTGGTTTGGGCAGGGGGGACACCGGGGAGCTGTTTTTT. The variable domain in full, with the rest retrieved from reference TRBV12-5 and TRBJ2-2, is DARVTQTPRHKVTEMGQEVTMRCQPILGHNTVFWYRQTMMQGLELLAYFRNRAPLDDSGMPKDRFSAEMPDATLATLKIQPSEPRDSAVYFCASGLGRGDTGELFFGEGSRLTVL.

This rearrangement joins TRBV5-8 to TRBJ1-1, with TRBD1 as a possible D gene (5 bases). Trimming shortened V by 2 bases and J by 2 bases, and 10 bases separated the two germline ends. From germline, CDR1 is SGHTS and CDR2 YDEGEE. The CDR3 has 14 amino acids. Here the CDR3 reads CASSFRRVNTEAFF. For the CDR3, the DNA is TGTGCCAGCAGCTTTCGCAGGGTAAACACTGAAGCTTTCTTT.

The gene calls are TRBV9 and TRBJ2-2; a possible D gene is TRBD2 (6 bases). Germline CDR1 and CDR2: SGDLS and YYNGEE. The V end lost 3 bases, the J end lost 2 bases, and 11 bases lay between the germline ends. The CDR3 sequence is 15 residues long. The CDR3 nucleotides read TGTGCCAGCAGCGCCGGGGGAGGAAACACCGGGGAGCTGTTTTTT. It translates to CASSAGGGNTGELFF.

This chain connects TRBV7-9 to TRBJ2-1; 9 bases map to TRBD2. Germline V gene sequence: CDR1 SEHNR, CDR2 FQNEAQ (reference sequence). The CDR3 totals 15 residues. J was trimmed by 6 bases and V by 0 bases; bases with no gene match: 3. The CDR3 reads CASSLASGGFNEQFF. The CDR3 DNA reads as TGTGCCAGCAGCTTAGCTAGCGGGGGATTCAATGAGCAGTTCTTC.

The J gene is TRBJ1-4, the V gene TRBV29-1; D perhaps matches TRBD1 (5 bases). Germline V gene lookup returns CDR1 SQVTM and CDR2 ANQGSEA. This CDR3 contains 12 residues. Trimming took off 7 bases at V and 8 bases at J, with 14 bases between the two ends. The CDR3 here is CSGGQGGEKLFF. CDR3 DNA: TGCAGCGGAGGGCAGGGAGGGGAAAAACTGTTTTTT.

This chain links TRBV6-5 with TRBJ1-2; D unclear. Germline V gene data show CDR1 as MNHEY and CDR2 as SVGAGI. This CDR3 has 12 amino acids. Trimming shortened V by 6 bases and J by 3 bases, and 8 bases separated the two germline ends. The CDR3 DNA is TGTGCCAGCAGCCTGTCGGACTATGGCTACACCTTC. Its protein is CASSLSDYGYTF.

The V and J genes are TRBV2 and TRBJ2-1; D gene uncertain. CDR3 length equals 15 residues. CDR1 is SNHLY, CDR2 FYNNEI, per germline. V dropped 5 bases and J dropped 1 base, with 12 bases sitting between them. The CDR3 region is CASSTQRLSYNEQFF. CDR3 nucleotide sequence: TGTGCCAGCAGTACTCAGAGGTTGTCCTACAATGAGCAGTTCTTC.

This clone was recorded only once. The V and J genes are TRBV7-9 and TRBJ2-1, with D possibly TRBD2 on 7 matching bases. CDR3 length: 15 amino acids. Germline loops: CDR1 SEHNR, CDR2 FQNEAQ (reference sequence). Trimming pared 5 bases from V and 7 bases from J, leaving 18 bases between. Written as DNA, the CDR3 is TGTGCCAGCAGCCCGGGGTCGGGGGGCAAAAATGAGCAGTTCTTC. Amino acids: CASSPGSGGKNEQFF.

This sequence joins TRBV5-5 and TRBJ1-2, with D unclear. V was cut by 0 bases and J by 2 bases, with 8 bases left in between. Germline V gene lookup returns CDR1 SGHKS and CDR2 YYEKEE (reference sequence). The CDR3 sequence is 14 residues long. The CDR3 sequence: CASSLDGSNYGYTF. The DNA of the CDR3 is TGTGCCAGCAGCTTGGACGGTTCCAACTATGGCTACACCTTC.

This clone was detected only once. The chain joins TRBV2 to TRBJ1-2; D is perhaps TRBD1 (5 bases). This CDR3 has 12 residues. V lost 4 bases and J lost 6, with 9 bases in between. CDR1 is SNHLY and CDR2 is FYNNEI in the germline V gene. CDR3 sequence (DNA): TGTGCCAGCAGTGGGGGGACTCATGGCTACACCTTC. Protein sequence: CASSGGTHGYTF.

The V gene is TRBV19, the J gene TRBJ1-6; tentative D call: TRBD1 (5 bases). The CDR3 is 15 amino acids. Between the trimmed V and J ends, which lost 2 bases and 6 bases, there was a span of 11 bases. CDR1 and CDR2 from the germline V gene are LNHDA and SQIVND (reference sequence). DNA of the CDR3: TGTGCCAGTAGTATAAGCGACAGCCCTAATTCACCCCTCCACTTT. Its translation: CASSISDSPNSPLHF. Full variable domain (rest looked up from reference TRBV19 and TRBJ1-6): DGGITQSPKYLFRKEGQNVTLSCEQNLNHDAMYWYRQDPGQGLRLIYYSQIVNDFQKGDIAEGYSVSREKKESFPLTVTSAQKNPTAFYLCASSISDSPNSPLHFGNGTRLTVT.

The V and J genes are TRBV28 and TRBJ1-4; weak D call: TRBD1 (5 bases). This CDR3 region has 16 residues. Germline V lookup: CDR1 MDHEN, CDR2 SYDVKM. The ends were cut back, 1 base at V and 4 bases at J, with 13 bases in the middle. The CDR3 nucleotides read TGTGCCAGCAGTTTATATCAGGGCCGCTATAATGAAAAACTGTTTTTT. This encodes CASSLYQGRYNEKLFF.

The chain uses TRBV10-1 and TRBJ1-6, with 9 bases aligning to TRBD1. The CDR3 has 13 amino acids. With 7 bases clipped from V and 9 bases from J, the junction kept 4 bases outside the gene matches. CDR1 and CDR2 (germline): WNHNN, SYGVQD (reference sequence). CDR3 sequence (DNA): TGCGCCAGCAACCGGGACAGGGTTTCACCCCTCCACTTT. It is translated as CASNRDRVSPLHF.

The CDR3 coding sequence is TGTGCCAGCAGTGGCCCGGGACAGGGGTGGGGCTACACCTTC. Its translation: CASSGPGQGWGYTF. The gene calls are TRBV25-1 and TRBJ1-2; the match to TRBD1 covers 10 bases. The V and J ends lost 4 bases and 8 bases, in that order; junction bases with no gene match: 7. This CDR3 region has 14 residues. Germline V gives CDR1 MGHDK, CDR2 SYGVNS.

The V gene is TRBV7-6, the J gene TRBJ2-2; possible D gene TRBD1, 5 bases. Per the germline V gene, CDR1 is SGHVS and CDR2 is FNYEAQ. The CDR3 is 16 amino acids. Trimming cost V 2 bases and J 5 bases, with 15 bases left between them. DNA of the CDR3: TGTGCCAGCAGCTTACTGGGTGGCAGGGCAACCGGGGAGCTGTTTTTT. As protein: CASSLLGGRATGELFF.

CDR3 DNA: TGTGCCAGCAGTTTTGCAGGCAACACTGAAGCTTTCTTT. This gives the protein CASSFAGNTEAFF. The J gene is TRBJ1-1, the V gene TRBV12-3 or TRBV12-4, with D uncertain. CDR3 length equals 13 residues. The V and J ends lost 3 bases and 2 bases respectively, with 7 bases between them.

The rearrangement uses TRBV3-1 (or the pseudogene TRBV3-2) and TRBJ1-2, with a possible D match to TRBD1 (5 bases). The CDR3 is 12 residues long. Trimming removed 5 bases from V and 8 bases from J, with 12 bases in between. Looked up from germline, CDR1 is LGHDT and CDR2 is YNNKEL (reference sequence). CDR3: CASSVGAIGYTF. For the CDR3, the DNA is TGTGCCAGCAGCGTAGGGGCGATCGGCTACACCTTC.

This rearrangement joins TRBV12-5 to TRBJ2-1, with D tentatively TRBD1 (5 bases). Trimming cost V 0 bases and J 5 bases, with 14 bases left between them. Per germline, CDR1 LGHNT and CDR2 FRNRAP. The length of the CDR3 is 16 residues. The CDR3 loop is CASGLVVLQGNNEQFF. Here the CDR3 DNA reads TGTGCTAGTGGTTTGGTAGTGCTGCAGGGAAACAATGAGCAGTTCTTC.

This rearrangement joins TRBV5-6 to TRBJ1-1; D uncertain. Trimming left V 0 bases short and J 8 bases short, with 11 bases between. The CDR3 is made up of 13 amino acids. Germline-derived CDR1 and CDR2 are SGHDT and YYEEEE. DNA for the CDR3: TGTGCCAGCAGCTTGGGAGTGGGCAGCGAAGCTTTCTTT. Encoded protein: CASSLGVGSEAFF.

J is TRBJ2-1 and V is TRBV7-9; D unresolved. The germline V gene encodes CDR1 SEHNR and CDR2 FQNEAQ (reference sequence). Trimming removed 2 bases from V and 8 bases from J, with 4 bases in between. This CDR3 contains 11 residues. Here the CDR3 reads CASSLSDEQFF. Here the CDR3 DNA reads TGTGCCAGCAGCTTATCGGATGAGCAGTTCTTC.

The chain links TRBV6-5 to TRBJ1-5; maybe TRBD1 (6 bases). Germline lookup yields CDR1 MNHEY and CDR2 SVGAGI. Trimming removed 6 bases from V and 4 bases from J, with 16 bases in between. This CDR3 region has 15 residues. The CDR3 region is CASRPTGFGNQPQHF. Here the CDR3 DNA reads TGTGCCAGCAGACCCACAGGGTTCGGGAATCAGCCCCAGCATTTT.

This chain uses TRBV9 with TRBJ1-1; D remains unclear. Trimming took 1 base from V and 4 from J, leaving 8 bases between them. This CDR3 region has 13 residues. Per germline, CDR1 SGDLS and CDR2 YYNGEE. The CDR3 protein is CASSVIVSTEAFF. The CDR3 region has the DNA TGTGCCAGCAGCGTAATAGTATCCACTGAAGCTTTCTTT.